This T cell receptor (beta chain) is drawn from a study of shared clonotypes between healthy human individuals. Method: immunoSEQ multiplex PCR; TCRdb's copy keeps in-frame clones and lacks some. The table has 650,000 to 700,000 clones, around 91% seen once. V shed 2 bases and J shed 3 bases, with 14 bases lying between them. Germline V gives CDR1 MGHDK, CDR2 SYGVNS. The CDR3 length is 16 residues. Donors had no recently reported acute infections or vaccinations and were HIV-negative. CD8 memory fractions consisted of CD45RO+ and CCR7-negative CD45RA+ TemRA cells together. This receptor was identified in a man aged 18 to 29 in good health. Some clones in this sample may be carry-over from other donors' samples. The sample comprised memory CD8+ T cells from PBMCs. The subset: CD45RO+ cells pooled with CCR7-negative TemRA cells. The J gene is TRBJ2-1, the V gene TRBV25-1, with a tentative D call TRBD2 (6 bases). This CDR3 reads CASSEGGPGDYNEQFF. CDR3 sequence (DNA): TGTGCCAGCAGTGAAGGAGGTCCGGGAGACTACAATGAGCAGTTCTTC. Full variable domain (outside the CDR3, taken from reference TRBV25-1 and TRBJ2-1): EADIYQTPRYLVIGTGKKITLECSQTMGHDKMYWYQQDPGMELHLIHYSYGVNSTEKGDLSSESTVSRIRTEHFPLTLESARPSHTSQYLCASSEGGPGDYNEQFFGPGTRLTVL.